The 7 T cell receptor beta chains below come from one sample, sequenced in a study of blood T cell repertoires in COVID-19. The assay was immunoSEQ multiplex PCR, and TCRdb's table has in-frame clones only and misses some. Here the sample spans around 160,000 clones, roughly 93% being singletons. Sequenced sample: peripheral blood. The source is a woman in her sixties with COVID-19, enrolled during active disease.

The chain is built from TRBV18 and TRBJ1-2, with a possible D match to TRBD1 (6 bases). The germline gives CDR1 KGHSH, CDR2 LQKENI. The CDR3 is 14 residues long. V lost 2 bases and J 8 bases, leaving 15 bases between the germline ends. The CDR3 nucleotides are TGTGCCAGCTCACCAGTATCGGACAGTAACGGCTACACCTTC. Translating gives CASSPVSDSNGYTF.

J is TRBJ1-1 and V is TRBV7-9; D uncertain. The CDR3 is 16 amino acids. V was clipped by 6 bases and J by 0 bases, with 17 bases between them. The V gene's germline CDR1 is SEHNR and CDR2 FQNEAQ (reference sequence). CDR3 loop: CASSRWAGSMNTEAFF. The CDR3 nucleotides read TGTGCCAGCAGTAGATGGGCGGGGTCAATGAACACTGAAGCTTTCTTT.

This chain links TRBV5-1 with TRBJ1-1, with a possible D match to TRBD1 (5 bases). The CDR3 is 16 residues long. The germline CDR1 and CDR2 sequences are SGHRS and YFSETQ. Trimming stripped 1 base from V and 2 bases from J, with 15 bases between. The CDR3 DNA reads as TGCGCCAGCAGCTTGTCAGGGTTTGGCGTAAACACTGAAGCTTTCTTT. Translating it yields CASSLSGFGVNTEAFF.

The V call is TRBV5-1, the J call TRBJ2-7; TRBD1 aligns across 8 bases. Per germline, CDR1 SGHRS and CDR2 YFSETQ. J was trimmed by 4 bases and V by 7 bases; bases with no gene match: 7. The CDR3 has 13 residues. DNA of the CDR3: TGCGCCAGCCGTGAAACAGGGGGTTACGAGCAGTACTTC. It yields the protein CASRETGGYEQYF.

This rearrangement joins TRBV2 to TRBJ1-5; 7 bases fit TRBD1. V lost 5 bases to trimming and J lost 0 bases; unmatched junction nucleotides: 4. Per germline, CDR1 SNHLY and CDR2 FYNNEI. This CDR3 region has 15 residues. The CDR3 DNA follows: TGTGCCAGCAGTTGGGACAGCAATAGCAATCAGCCCCAGCATTTT. Translation: CASSWDSNSNQPQHF.

The chain employs TRBV9 and TRBJ1-1; 7 bases match TRBD1. CDR3 size: 14 residues. The J segment lost 4 bases and the V segment lost 0 bases, leaving 3 bases of the junction unmatched. CDR1 is SGDLS and CDR2 is YYNGEE in the germline V gene. CDR3 DNA sequence: TGTGCCAGCAGCGTAGGACAGGGTTTCACTGAAGCTTTCTTT. Residues: CASSVGQGFTEAFF.

The gene calls are TRBV5-8 and TRBJ1-6; D remains ambiguous. V lost 3 bases and J lost 9, with 16 bases in between. This CDR3 comprises 15 residues. Germline V gene lookup returns CDR1 SGHTS and CDR2 YDEGEE. The DNA of the CDR3 is TGTGCCAGCAGCTCTTTCAACGGGGTATCTTCACCCCTCCACTTT. This gives the protein CASSSFNGVSSPLHF.